These 2 T cell receptor beta chains originate from one sample sequenced in a study of blood T cell repertoires in COVID-19 (TCRdb year 2020). Libraries were prepared through the immunoSEQ multiplex PCR assay. TCRdb's version of the immuneACCESS table is confined to in-frame rearrangements and falls short of the full clone set. An unresolved V gene accounts for under half of the shortfall where checked; the remainder is of unknown origin. The sample contains around 360,000 clones, about 87% of them found a single time. Of the sample, about 2.1% falls within the top ten clones. The sequenced sample was PBMCs or T cells enriched from blood (not recorded which). The receptors stem from a man aged 40-49 years in a cohort exposed to, infected with or recovered from COVID-19 (not recorded which).

V is TRBV5-1 and J is TRBJ2-1; TRBD2 matches at 7 bases. The CDR3 runs 15 residues. The germline V gene has CDR1 SGHRS and CDR2 YFSETQ. V was pared by 0 bases and J by 4 bases, with 4 bases of the junction left unmatched. CDR3 coding DNA: TGCGCCAGCAGCTTGGGAGACGGGGGGTACAATGAGCAGTTCTTC. It specifies CASSLGDGGYNEQFF.

The CDR3 loop is CASYGAARRGSWQYF. The CDR3 nucleotides are TGTGCCAGCTATGGTGCGGCTAGAAGGGGATCTTGGCAGTACTTC. The chain is built from TRBV28 and TRBJ2-7; possibly TRBD1 for D (5 bases). Germline CDR1 and CDR2: MDHEN and SYDVKM. This CDR3 region has 15 residues. V was shortened by 8 bases and J by 9 bases, with 26 bases between the two germline ends.